The T cell receptor (beta chain) described here comes from a study of cytomegalovirus exposure and HLA in healthy donors. This CDR3 has 15 amino acids. The trim removed 7 bases at V and 5 bases at J, leaving 13 bases unmatched. Germline CDR1 reads MDHEN; CDR2 reads SYDVKM. With regard to this clone: The antigen is unknown.

Each donor was nominally healthy when sampled (though unrecorded immune exposures were likely). Findings and limits, study-wide: There were some 150 TCR beta chains listed as cytomegalovirus-associated.

The PCR used 60 Vbeta and 13 Jbeta primers. This table comes from immunoSEQ multiplex PCR, and its TCRdb copy is limited to in-frame clones, with some not included. The sample has approximately 150,000 clones, almost 80% seen once. V gene TRBV28 combines with J gene TRBJ2-5; 7 bases agree with TRBD1. The clonotype comes from a man between 18 and 35 years old in good health and CMV-seropositive. Sequenced input: PBMCs. CDR3 DNA sequence: TGTGCCAGCAAGTTGCAACAGGGGATTGGCGAGACCCAGTACTTC. Its translation is CASKLQQGIGETQYF.